This TCR beta chain was recovered during a study of cytomegalovirus exposure and HLA in healthy donors. Study outcomes and limitations: A later analysis linked a missense DCLRE1C variant to TCR beta V- and J-gene trimming. A later analysis found that most CMV-associated TCR beta chains appeared HLA-restricted. In a later analysis, compared with equally common non-associated chains, HLA-associated beta chains were more expanded.

In regard to this clone: The antigen remains undetermined.

With 60 Vbeta and 13 Jbeta primers, the PCR was carried out. Data came from immunoSEQ multiplex PCR; TCRdb stores just in-frame clones and leaves some out. The sample carries 120,000 to 150,000 clones, roughly 88% recorded once. Looked up from germline, CDR1 is SGHRS and CDR2 is YFSETQ. V was clipped by 2 bases and J by 5 bases; unmatched bases: 5. The CDR3 totals 14 residues. Sequences were obtained from PBMCs. This TCR came from a woman aged 40 to 50 in good health and CMV-seronegative. The chain joins TRBV5-1 to TRBJ2-7, with 9 bases identical to TRBD1. The CDR3 DNA reads TGCGCCAGCAGCTTAGGGGACAGGGTAGACGAGCAGTACTTC. Translating it yields CASSLGDRVDEQYF.